These 27 T cell receptor beta chains were sequenced from one sample in a study of shared clonotypes between healthy human individuals. Libraries were prepared by immunoSEQ multiplex PCR; TCRdb keeps only in-frame clonotypes and omits some of them. The sample includes approximately 1.4 million clones, approximately 98% of them seen just once. Sequenced: naive CD4+ T cells sorted from blood. As for subset: CD45RA+ positively selected. These receptors were obtained from a man between 25 and 39 years old in good health.

The V and J genes are TRBV9 and TRBJ2-1; D is possibly TRBD2 (5 bases). V lost 2 bases to trimming and J lost 6 bases, with 15 bases between them. The CDR3 has 15 amino acids. Germline loops: CDR1 SGDLS, CDR2 YYNGEE. The CDR3 nucleotides read TGTGCCAGCAGCGTCGGTGGGAGACCCTCCAATGAGCAGTTCTTC. The encoded protein is CASSVGGRPSNEQFF.

The rearrangement joins TRBV19 to TRBJ2-2; no firm D call. This CDR3 is built from 14 residues. V was shortened by 8 bases and J by 1 base, with 11 bases between the two germline ends. Germline CDR1 reads LNHDA; CDR2 reads SQIVND (reference sequence). CDR3 sequence (DNA): TGTGCCAGTCTCAAGACGAGGAACACCGGGGAGCTGTTTTTT. Translating gives CASLKTRNTGELFF.

V usage is TRBV7-2 and J usage is TRBJ2-5; the D is unclear. V lost 1 base and J 1 base, leaving 13 bases between the germline ends. Per germline, CDR1 SGHTA and CDR2 FQGNSA. The CDR3 covers 16 residues. The CDR3 DNA reads as TGTGCCAGCAGCTTAGGGTGGGTCGGCCTCCAAGAGACCCAGTACTTC. Translation: CASSLGWVGLQETQYF. Variable domain in full (rest from reference TRBV7-2 and TRBJ2-5): GAGVSQSPSNKVTEKGKDVELRCDPISGHTALYWYRQSLGQGLEFLIYFQGNSAPDKSGLPSDRFSAERTGGSVSTLTIQRTQQEDSAVYLCASSLGWVGLQETQYFGPGTRLLVL.

The chain uses TRBV27 and TRBJ1-5, with TRBD1 matching over 9 bases. CDR1 is MNHEY and CDR2 is SMNVEV in the germline V gene (reference sequence). This CDR3 is built from 15 residues. The ends lost 5 bases at V and 2 bases at J; junction bases unmatched: 4. This chain's CDR3 is CASSRDRAGNQPQHF. The CDR3 DNA is TGTGCCAGCAGTCGGGACAGGGCGGGCAATCAGCCCCAGCATTTT.

The chain couples TRBV2 to TRBJ2-1; D perhaps matches TRBD1 (5 bases). Looked up from germline, CDR1 is SNHLY and CDR2 is FYNNEI. Trimming cost V 5 bases and J 0 bases, with 11 bases left between them. The CDR3 runs 15 residues. The CDR3: CASSSRQSSYNEQFF. CDR3 nucleotides: TGTGCCAGCAGTTCACGACAGAGCTCCTACAATGAGCAGTTCTTC. The variable domain in full, with the rest retrieved from reference TRBV2 and TRBJ2-1, is EPEVTQTPSHQVTQMGQEVILRCVPISNHLYFYWYRQILGQKVEFLVSFYNNEISEKSEIFDDQFSVERPDGSNFTLKIRSTKLEDSAMYFCASSSRQSSYNEQFFGPGTRLTVL.

The chain recombines TRBV18 with TRBJ2-4, with TRBD2 as a possible D gene (6 bases). Germline V gives CDR1 KGHSH, CDR2 LQKENI. The ends were cut back, 0 bases at V and 3 bases at J, with 18 bases in the middle. CDR3 size: 18 residues. CDR3 nucleotide sequence: TGTGCCAGCTCACCACCAGGTGGAGGGCTCTATGACAAAAACATTCAGTACTTC. Residues: CASSPPGGGLYDKNIQYF.

V usage is TRBV6-1 and J usage is TRBJ2-7; D not certain. The CDR3 is 14 residues long. With 5 bases removed from V and 3 bases from J, the gap between germline ends came to 14 bases. Germline V lookup: CDR1 MNHNS, CDR2 SASEGT. CDR3 sequence (DNA): TGTGCCAGCAGTCTTCCTGGATACGGCTACGAGCAGTACTTC. Residues: CASSLPGYGYEQYF.

The chain links TRBV28 to TRBJ1-4; a weak D match, TRBD1 (5 bases). CDR1 and CDR2 (germline): MDHEN, SYDVKM. The CDR3 has 14 residues. The V end lost 2 bases, the J end lost 4 bases, and 8 bases lay between the germline ends. The DNA of the CDR3 is TGTGCCAGCAGTTTAGGGACCCATAATGAAAAACTGTTTTTT. Protein: CASSLGTHNEKLFF.

This clone occurred once. The chain employs TRBV4-1 and TRBJ1-5, with 9 bases fitting TRBD1. The length of the CDR3 is 15 residues. The V and J ends lost 3 bases and 6 bases, in that order; junction bases with no gene match: 6. CDR1 is MGHRA, CDR2 YSYEKL, per germline. The CDR3 DNA reads TGCGCCAGCAGCCAGGGACAGGGACTAGTTCAGCCCCAGCATTTT. Protein sequence: CASSQGQGLVQPQHF.

The chain employs TRBV6-5 and TRBJ2-7; TRBD1 aligns across 10 bases. In germline, CDR1 is MNHEY, CDR2 SVGAGI. Trimming cost V 2 bases and J 3 bases; bases outside gene matches: 7. The CDR3 is made up of 16 amino acids. The CDR3 loop reads CASSYTRTGGSYEQYF. The CDR3 region has the DNA TGTGCCAGCAGTTACACCAGGACAGGGGGTAGCTACGAGCAGTACTTC.

The chain uses TRBV5-1 and TRBJ1-2; possible D gene TRBD1, 5 bases. The germline V gene encodes CDR1 SGHRS and CDR2 YFSETQ. The CDR3 consists of 14 residues. V was pared by 4 bases and J by 0 bases, with 10 bases between. The CDR3 sequence: CASSEGPSNYGYTF. CDR3 DNA sequence: TGCGCCAGCAGCGAGGGGCCTTCTAACTATGGCTACACCTTC.

The rearrangement uses TRBV7-2 and TRBJ2-3; 8 bases agree with TRBD2. This CDR3 has 14 residues. Germline CDR1 reads SGHTA; CDR2 reads FQGNSA. V trimming: 2 bases; J trimming: 4 bases; junction bases outside the gene matches: 2. DNA for the CDR3: TGTGCCAGCAGCTTAACGCGGGGGGCAGATACGCAGTATTTT. The encoded protein is CASSLTRGADTQYF.

This chain connects TRBV19 to TRBJ2-1, with D uncertain. With 6 bases removed from V and 2 bases from J, the gap between germline ends came to 11 bases. The CDR3 runs to 14 residues. In germline, CDR1 is LNHDA, CDR2 SQIVND (reference sequence). In nucleotides, the CDR3 is TGTGCCAGTAGATATGGCGGAACCTACAATGAGCAGTTCTTC. Its translation: CASRYGGTYNEQFF.

The V call is TRBV5-4, the J call TRBJ2-5, with D unclear. In germline, CDR1 is SGHNT, CDR2 YYREEE (reference sequence). Trimming shortened V by 0 bases and J by 2 bases, and 8 bases separated the two germline ends. There are 14 residues in the CDR3. The CDR3 loop reads CASSLGTLQETQYF. In nucleotides, the CDR3 is TGTGCCAGCAGCTTGGGAACCTTACAAGAGACCCAGTACTTC.

V usage is TRBV7-9 and J usage is TRBJ2-3; D may be TRBD2 (6 bases). Trimming took 8 bases from V and 2 from J, leaving 23 bases between them. The CDR3 has 17 amino acids. Germline CDR1 is SEHNR and CDR2 is FQNEAQ (reference sequence). The CDR3 DNA reads TGTGCCAGCCGAGGCCGACCACCGGGACTGAACACAGATACGCAGTATTTT. Protein sequence: CASRGRPPGLNTDTQYF.

This clone was observed a single time. The CDR3 coding sequence is TGTGCCATTGGGGGCCCCGTCGGGGAGCTGTTTTTT. This translates into CAIGGPVGELFF. V usage is TRBV10-3 and J usage is TRBJ2-2, with D possibly matching TRBD1 (6 bases). V was shortened by 9 bases and J by 7 bases, with 12 bases between the two germline ends. The length of the CDR3 is 12 residues. Germline values: CDR1 ENHRY, CDR2 SYGVKD.

The genes are TRBV9 and TRBJ2-5; 7 nucleotides agree with TRBD2. The V and J ends lost 0 bases and 5 bases, in that order; junction bases with no gene match: 13. The CDR3 runs 17 residues. The V gene's germline CDR1 is SGDLS and CDR2 YYNGEE. CDR3 sequence: CASSVDPAGLTMETQYF. The CDR3 DNA is TGTGCCAGCAGCGTAGACCCAGCGGGACTGACAATGGAGACCCAGTACTTC.

The V gene is TRBV28, the J gene TRBJ2-7; D perhaps matches TRBD2 (6 bases). The CDR3 runs 15 residues. Germline CDR1 MDHEN, CDR2 SYDVKM. V was shortened by 4 bases and J by 6 bases, with 19 bases between the two germline ends. This CDR3 reads CASSSPGVSRSEQYF. Written as DNA, the CDR3 is TGTGCCAGCAGTTCCCCGGGAGTGAGTCGTTCCGAGCAGTACTTC.

The CDR3 is CASGYLTGGPNPQPQHF. In nucleotides, the CDR3 is TGTGCCAGCGGATACTTAACGGGGGGGCCAAACCCCCAGCCCCAGCATTTT. The chain is built from TRBV28 and TRBJ1-5; D might be TRBD1 (6 bases). V was pared by 8 bases and J by 7 bases, with 27 bases between. From germline, CDR1 is MDHEN and CDR2 SYDVKM. The CDR3 is made up of 17 amino acids.

This chain joins TRBV5-4 and TRBJ2-1, with 9 bases matching TRBD2. V shed 4 bases, J shed 4 bases, and the junction held 6 bases outside the gene matches. This CDR3 is 15 amino acids long. Per germline, CDR1 SGHNT and CDR2 YYREEE (reference sequence). CDR3 protein: CASSRGLAEYNEQFF. The CDR3 DNA reads as TGTGCCAGCAGCCGGGGACTAGCTGAATACAATGAGCAGTTCTTC.

V and J are TRBV18 and TRBJ1-5; no clear D. V lost 3 bases, J lost 0 bases, and 15 bases lay in between. The CDR3 contains 17 residues. Germline assignment: CDR1 KGHSH and CDR2 LQKENI. The CDR3 DNA reads TGTGCCAGCTCACCGTACTGGTCACCAGATAGCAATCAGCCCCAGCATTTT. Its translation: CASSPYWSPDSNQPQHF.

This clone has a single count. The chain couples TRBV5-1 to TRBJ2-3, with 7 bases aligning to TRBD1. This CDR3 has 14 amino acids. The germline gives CDR1 SGHRS, CDR2 YFSETQ. V dropped 4 bases and J dropped 4; count of bases not matched to a gene: 6. Here the CDR3 reads CASSVTGLADTQYF. The CDR3 DNA is TGCGCCAGCAGCGTGACAGGGTTGGCAGATACGCAGTATTTT.

CDR3 sequence reads: CASSPLEVSYEQYF. In DNA, the CDR3 is TGTGCCAGCTCCCCGTTGGAGGTCTCCTACGAGCAGTACTTC. The V and J genes are TRBV9 and TRBJ2-7, with D possibly TRBD2 on 5 matching bases. The V gene's germline CDR1 is SGDLS and CDR2 YYNGEE. Trimming removed 7 bases at V and 0 bases at J, with 14 bases between. There are 14 residues in the CDR3.

V and J are TRBV11-2 and TRBJ2-7; no definite D call. Germline-derived CDR1 and CDR2 are SGHAT and FQNNGV. The V gene lost 8 bases and the J gene lost 2 bases, with 16 bases spanning the gap. CDR3 size: 14 residues. CDR3 sequence: CASGSAHVTYEQYF. The DNA for the CDR3 is TGTGCCAGCGGTTCAGCCCACGTAACCTACGAGCAGTACTTC.

The chain couples TRBV4-3 to TRBJ2-3, with D possibly TRBD2 on 5 matching bases. The length of the CDR3 is 18 residues. Germline CDR1 and CDR2: LGHNA and YSLEER. Trimming left V 0 bases short and J 1 base short, with 17 bases between. The CDR3 bases are TGCGCCAGCAGCCAAGATACGATCCGGGAAACGGGCACAGATACGCAGTATTTT. Its translation: CASSQDTIRETGTDTQYF.

This chain's CDR3 is CASSPGTVGVYEQYF. The CDR3 nucleotides are TGTGCCAGCTCACCGGGGACAGTTGGTGTCTACGAGCAGTACTTC. The genes are TRBV18 and TRBJ2-7, with 7 bases lining up with TRBD1. CDR3 length: 15 residues. From germline, CDR1 is KGHSH and CDR2 LQKENI. Unmatched junction bases numbered 8, after V lost 3 bases and J lost 3 bases.

This clone was seen just once. The chain has TRBV2 and TRBJ2-1, with D perhaps matching TRBD1 (6 bases). V lost 3 bases, J lost 0 bases, and 18 bases lay in between. The CDR3 runs 18 residues. CDR1 SNHLY and CDR2 FYNNEI come from the germline V gene. CDR3 protein: CASSDSGVRGLSYNEQFF. The DNA for the CDR3 is TGTGCCAGCAGTGACTCAGGGGTCCGAGGGCTCTCCTACAATGAGCAGTTCTTC.